These 17 T cell receptor beta chains were sequenced from one sample in a study of T cells in Graves' hyperthyroidism and ophthalmopathy. Authors of the study amplified TCR beta CDR3 regions from RNA transcripts. With the HTBI primer set, the TCR CDR3 went through a first round of RT-PCR. TCRdb re-called the multiplex PCR reads through MiXCR, storing one row per CDR3 protein. The sample includes about 340,000 distinct CDR3 sequences, 21% seen only once; the top ten take about 50%. Sequences were obtained from blood. These receptors all come from a woman aged 45-65 years with Graves' hyperthyroidism.

A remark on this clonotype: The junction shows a germline mismatch at one end, possibly a read error. This sequence joins TRBV7-7 and TRBJ2-2, with TRBD1 matching over 8 bases. CDR1 and CDR2 (germline): SSHAT, FNYEAQ (reference sequence). The CDR3 contains 14 residues. CDR3 sequence reads: CASSPRTGFGELFF. CDR3 nucleotide sequence: TGTGCTAGCAGCCCAAGGACAGGGTTCGGGGAGCTGTTTTTT.

This clonotype was detected ten times or more. The chain carries TRBV20-1 and TRBJ1-1, with TRBD1 as a possible D gene (5 bases). Trimming removed 6 bases from V and 5 bases from J, with 19 bases in between. This CDR3 has 14 amino acids. Germline loops: CDR1 DFQATT, CDR2 SNEGSKA (reference sequence). This CDR3 reads CSARIGVARTEAFF. CDR3 DNA: TGCAGTGCCCGGATAGGGGTAGCGCGTACTGAAGCTTTCTTT.

This clonotype was recorded many times. The chain uses TRBV27 and TRBJ2-7; the match to TRBD2 covers 7 bases. In germline, CDR1 is MNHEY, CDR2 SMNVEV (reference sequence). The V and J ends lost 7 bases and 1 base, in that order; junction bases with no gene match: 4. There are 13 residues in the CDR3. This CDR3 reads CASTRGGSYEQYF. CDR3 coding DNA: TGTGCCAGCACCCGCGGGGGATCCTACGAGCAGTACTTC.

This clonotype was picked up many times. The genes are TRBV7-9 and TRBJ2-7; TRBD1 aligns across 8 bases. Trimming at V came to 2 bases and at J to 3 bases, leaving 6 bases not matched to a gene. CDR3 size: 15 residues. CDR1 and CDR2 (germline): SEHNR, FQNEAQ (reference sequence). Here the CDR3 reads CASSLQGAVIYEQYF. The CDR3 DNA is TGTGCCAGCAGCTTACAGGGGGCCGTAATCTACGAGCAGTACTTC.

CDR3 sequence (DNA): TGTGCCAGCAGTGACTGGACAGGGGGCCAGCCCCAGCATTTT. Translating gives CASSDWTGGQPQHF. The V gene is TRBV2, the J gene TRBJ1-5, with 11 bases matching TRBD1. Germline V gene lookup returns CDR1 SNHLY and CDR2 FYNNEI. The CDR3 length is 14 residues. V trimming: 3 bases; J trimming: 7 bases; junction bases outside the gene matches: 2.

The chain links TRBV2 to TRBJ2-1, with D possibly being TRBD1 (5 bases). The CDR3 runs to 15 residues. Deletions cut 2 bases from V and 2 bases from J, with 10 bases between. Germline lookup yields CDR1 SNHLY and CDR2 FYNNEI. CDR3 coding DNA: TGTGCCAGCAGTGAATTCGTGGGGCCCTACAATGAGCAGTTCTTC. It translates to CASSEFVGPYNEQFF.

This clonotype showed up just a few times. This chain connects TRBV30 to TRBJ1-6; 7 bases agree with TRBD1. The trim removed 3 bases at V and 7 bases at J, leaving 9 bases unmatched. The length of the CDR3 is 15 residues. Germline V gene lookup returns CDR1 GTSNPN and CDR2 SVGIG (reference sequence). This CDR3 is CAWSSRQGSNSPLHF. CDR3 in DNA: TGTGCCTGGAGCTCCCGACAGGGCTCGAATTCACCCCTCCACTTT.

This clonotype was counted ten times or more. V is TRBV28 and J is TRBJ2-2; the match to TRBD2 covers 7 bases. Germline values: CDR1 MDHEN, CDR2 SYDVKM. The junction had 6 bases not matched to a gene; V was cut back by 4 bases and J by 1 base. The CDR3 runs to 16 residues. The CDR3 loop is CASSWFPGGNTGELFF. In DNA form, the CDR3 reads TGTGCCAGCAGTTGGTTCCCGGGAGGGAACACCGGGGAGCTGTTTTTT.

This clonotype was detected many times. The chain uses TRBV10-3 and TRBJ2-7; TRBD1 matches at 11 bases. Trimming at V came to 4 bases and at J to 3 bases, leaving 2 bases not matched to a gene. The CDR3 has 14 amino acids. CDR1 and CDR2 from the germline V gene are ENHRY and SYGVKD. CDR3 amino acids: CAISGDRGFYEQYF. In nucleotides, the CDR3 is TGTGCCATCAGTGGGGACAGGGGGTTCTACGAGCAGTACTTC.

The chain couples TRBV12-3 or TRBV12-4 to TRBJ1-5; D is perhaps TRBD1 (6 bases). The CDR3 has 14 amino acids. V was clipped by 5 bases and J by 11 bases, with 19 bases between them. The CDR3 region has the DNA TGTGCCAGCAGTCACCGGGACACCTCCCCGGCCCAGCATTTT. Translation gives CASSHRDTSPAQHF.

A few counts support this clonotype. V is TRBV5-1 and J is TRBJ2-7; unclear D gene. V dropped 0 bases and J dropped 6 bases, with 4 bases sitting between them. The CDR3 runs to 11 residues. Per the germline V gene, CDR1 is SGHRS and CDR2 is YFSETQ. CDR3 coding DNA: TGCGCCAGCAGCTTGGAGACCGAGCAGTACTTC. It encodes CASSLETEQYF.

This clonotype was picked up many times. The rearrangement uses TRBV20-1 and TRBJ1-1; 7 bases agree with TRBD1. The V gene end was trimmed by 0 bases and the J gene end by 5 bases; junction bases not matched to a gene: 9. In germline, CDR1 is DFQATT, CDR2 SNEGSKA (reference sequence). The CDR3 consists of 15 residues. CDR3 DNA: TGCAGTGCTAGAGATCGGGTCAGGGGGTTAACTGAAGCTTTCTTT. Residues: CSARDRVRGLTEAFF.

This clonotype was recorded once. The chain uses TRBV27 and TRBJ1-2; maybe TRBD1 (6 bases). From germline, CDR1 is MNHEY and CDR2 SMNVEV (reference sequence). The CDR3 is 14 amino acids. Trimming took off 6 bases at V and 0 bases at J, with 11 bases between the two ends. Here the CDR3 reads CASRRQAANYGYTF. The CDR3 DNA reads TGTGCCAGCAGGCGACAGGCAGCTAACTATGGCTACACCTTC.

This chain uses TRBV7-9 with TRBJ1-5, with 9 bases that match TRBD1. Germline loops: CDR1 SEHNR, CDR2 FQNEAQ (reference sequence). The CDR3 is 14 residues long. V trimming: 4 bases; J trimming: 6 bases; junction bases outside the gene matches: 4. Here the CDR3 reads CASSSGQGGQPQHF. The CDR3 nucleotides read TGTGCCAGCAGCTCGGGACAGGGTGGTCAGCCCCAGCATTTT.

This clonotype was found a few times. This sequence joins TRBV2 and TRBJ2-1, with 7 nucleotides matching TRBD1. The CDR3 contains 15 residues. Germline values: CDR1 SNHLY, CDR2 FYNNEI. V lost 4 bases to trimming and J lost 6 bases; unmatched junction nucleotides: 9. The CDR3 DNA follows: TGTGCCAGCAGTGTCTACAGGGGAATGACCAATGAGCAGTTCTTC. Amino acids: CASSVYRGMTNEQFF.

This clonotype showed up many times. This chain connects TRBV3-1 to TRBJ2-3; 9 bases are shared with TRBD1. Trimming removed 1 base from V and 2 bases from J; junction bases left unmatched: 7. This CDR3 contains 17 residues. Germline CDR1 reads LGHDT; CDR2 reads YNNKEL (reference sequence). The DNA for the CDR3 is TGTGCCAGCAGCCAAGGGGACAGGGTTTGGATCACAGATACGCAGTATTTT. Amino acids: CASSQGDRVWITDTQYF.

A remark on this clonotype: A junction end diverges from the germline sequence, so it may reflect a read error. The V call is TRBV24-1, the J call TRBJ1-3; maybe TRBD1 (5 bases). This CDR3 comprises 15 residues. Germline V gives CDR1 KGHDR, CDR2 SFDVKD. CDR3 bases: TGCGCCACCAGTGATTCCGGGGGATCTGGAAACACCATATATTTT. It translates to CATSDSGGSGNTIYF.